A single T cell receptor beta chain is shown here with its context. Its target is not known. Primers targeted 54 TRBV and 13 TRBJ segments. Generated by immunoSEQ multiplex PCR, the TCRdb table keeps only in-frame clones and is missing some. The sample holds approximately 86,000 clones; roughly 86% are singletons and the top ten take about 1.7%. The entry originates in a study of T cell repertoires and HLA-DP antigens. At the level of the study: Alloantigens: one with one groove difference and one with roughly ten differences versus self. The study, taken as a whole, reports: Antigen presentation used HeLa cells, with total CD4+ cells responding.

Untouched CD4+ T cells were bead-isolated from PBMC at approximately 98% purity. V was clipped by 8 bases and J by 1 base, with 9 bases between them. The CDR3 loop spans 13 amino acids. Per germline, CDR1 SGHTA and CDR2 FQGNSA. Sequenced: CD4+ T cells from PBMCs. This chain uses TRBV7-2 with TRBJ1-3; possible D gene TRBD1, 5 bases. The TCR sequence derives from a man aged 45-65 years in good health and CMV-seronegative. The CDR3 DNA sequence: TGTGCCAGCGCGGGGGAGTCTGGAAACACCATATATTTT. This translates into CASAGESGNTIYF.